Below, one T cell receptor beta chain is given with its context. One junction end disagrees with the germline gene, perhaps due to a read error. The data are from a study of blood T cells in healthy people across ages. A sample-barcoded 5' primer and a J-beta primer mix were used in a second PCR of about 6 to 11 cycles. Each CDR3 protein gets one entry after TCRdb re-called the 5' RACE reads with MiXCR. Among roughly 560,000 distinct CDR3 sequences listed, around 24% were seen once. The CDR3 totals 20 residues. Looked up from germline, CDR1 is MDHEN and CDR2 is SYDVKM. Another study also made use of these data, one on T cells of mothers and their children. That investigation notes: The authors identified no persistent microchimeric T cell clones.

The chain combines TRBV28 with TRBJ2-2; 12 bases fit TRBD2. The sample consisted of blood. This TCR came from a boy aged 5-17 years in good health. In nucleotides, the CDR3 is TGTGCCAGCAGTTCCTCTCCTAGCGGGAGGGCGGATTGGGTAGCCGGGGGGCTGTTTTTT. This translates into CASSSSPSGRADWVAGGLFF. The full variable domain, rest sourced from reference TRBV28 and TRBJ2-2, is DVKVTQSSRYLVKRTGEKVFLECVQDMDHENMFWYRQDPGLGLRLIYFSYDVKMKEKGDIPEGYSVSREKKERFSLILESASTNQTSMYLCASSSSPSGRADWVAGGLFFGEGSRLTVL.